The 12 T cell receptor beta chains presented below share a single source sample, sequenced in a study of preoperative IRX-2 immunotherapy in early breast cancer. The assay was immunoSEQ multiplex PCR, and TCRdb's table has in-frame clones only and misses some. The repertoire holds around 35,000 clones, with nearly 95% as singletons. Treatment of the sample: preoperative locoregional IRX-2 cytokine immunotherapy. Sampling took place from a patient treated with IRX-2 immunotherapy. These receptors all come from a human donor with breast cancer.

V usage is TRBV27 and J usage is TRBJ1-5, with no clear D. This CDR3 has 15 amino acids. Per the germline V gene, CDR1 is MNHEY and CDR2 is SMNVEV (reference sequence). Trimming took off 4 bases at V and 4 bases at J, with 14 bases between the two ends. DNA for the CDR3: TGTGCCAGCAGTTCCTATGGCAGGCAAAATCAGCCCCAGCATTTT. As protein: CASSSYGRQNQPQHF.

V and J are TRBV5-5 and TRBJ1-1, with D tentatively TRBD1 (6 bases). Trimming cost V 2 bases and J 5 bases, with 19 bases left between them. The CDR3 has 16 residues. Per germline, CDR1 SGHKS and CDR2 YYEKEE (reference sequence). CDR3 bases: TGTGCCAGCAGCTTCGGGGGAGGAGGGGGAAGTACTGAAGCTTTCTTT. Protein product: CASSFGGGGGSTEAFF.

The rearrangement links TRBV13 to TRBJ2-3; 9 nucleotides match TRBD2. J was trimmed by 4 bases and V by 5 bases; bases with no gene match: 4. The CDR3 has 14 amino acids. Germline loops: CDR1 PRHDT, CDR2 FYEKMQ (reference sequence). In DNA form, the CDR3 reads TGTGCCAGCAGCGACGGGACTAGCCCAGATACGCAGTATTTT. This translates into CASSDGTSPDTQYF.

The chain combines TRBV28 with TRBJ2-5; TRBD2 might be the D (5 bases). Germline V lookup: CDR1 MDHEN, CDR2 SYDVKM. Trimming pared 3 bases from V and 5 bases from J, leaving 13 bases between. The CDR3 extends over 14 amino acids. Here the CDR3 reads CASSFLRGLETQYF. As DNA, the CDR3 is TGTGCCAGCAGTTTCCTTCGGGGATTGGAGACCCAGTACTTC.

V gene TRBV18 combines with J gene TRBJ1-2, with 8 bases lining up with TRBD1. V gave up 9 bases and J gave up 8 bases; unmatched junction bases: 8. Germline values: CDR1 KGHSH, CDR2 LQKENI. The CDR3 is made up of 12 amino acids. CDR3 residues: CASFGQGYGYTF. For the CDR3, the DNA is TGTGCCAGTTTCGGACAGGGCTACGGCTACACCTTC. Drawing the rest from reference TRBV18 and TRBJ1-2, the complete variable domain is NAGVMQNPRHLVRRRGQEARLRCSPMKGHSHVYWYRQLPEEGLKFMVYLQKENIIDESGMPKERFSAEFPKEGPSILRIQQVVRGDSAAYFCASFGQGYGYTFGSGTRLTVV.

The V call is TRBV28, the J call TRBJ1-2; the match to TRBD1 covers 8 bases. V dropped 1 base and J dropped 2; count of bases not matched to a gene: 3. The germline gives CDR1 MDHEN, CDR2 SYDVKM. This CDR3 has 15 residues. The CDR3 is CASSLYQGANYGYTF. The DNA for the CDR3 is TGTGCCAGCAGTTTATACCAGGGGGCAAACTATGGCTACACCTTC.

The J gene is TRBJ2-1, the V gene TRBV7-8, with 7 nucleotides matching TRBD1. The CDR3 extends over 14 amino acids. Germline V gives CDR1 SGHVS, CDR2 FQNEAQ. Trimming at V came to 5 bases and at J to 3 bases, leaving 4 bases not matched to a gene. CDR3 nucleotides: TGTGCCAGCAGCGGACGGGACAGCTACAATGAGCAGTTCTTC. Residues: CASSGRDSYNEQFF.

V and J are TRBV9 and TRBJ1-2, with a tentative D call TRBD1 (6 bases). From germline, CDR1 is SGDLS and CDR2 YYNGEE. The CDR3 runs to 15 residues. Trimming pared 0 bases from V and 4 bases from J, leaving 13 bases between. The CDR3 region has the DNA TGTGCCAGCAGCGTAGGAGGGGGACGGGCCTATGGCTACACCTTC. Amino acids: CASSVGGGRAYGYTF.

This chain links TRBV5-4 with TRBJ2-6; maybe TRBD2 (6 bases). Between the trimmed V and J ends, which lost 4 bases and 2 bases, there was a span of 16 bases. The length of the CDR3 is 17 residues. The germline V gene encodes CDR1 SGHNT and CDR2 YYREEE (reference sequence). DNA for the CDR3: TGTGCCAGCAGCACCTCCGGGAGTCGGGCTGGGGCCAACGTCCTGACTTTC. Translation: CASSTSGSRAGANVLTF.

This clone was detected only once. The V call is TRBV27, the J call TRBJ2-7; D gene uncertain. V gave up 6 bases and J gave up 0 bases, with 3 bases separating them. Per germline, CDR1 MNHEY and CDR2 SMNVEV (reference sequence). The CDR3 is made up of 11 amino acids. CDR3 residues: CASRSSYEQYF. In DNA form, the CDR3 reads TGTGCCAGCAGGAGCTCCTACGAGCAGTACTTC.

The chain links TRBV7-9 to TRBJ2-3; 12 bases align to TRBD2. V trimming: 5 bases; J trimming: 3 bases; junction bases outside the gene matches: 3. Germline loops: CDR1 SEHNR, CDR2 FQNEAQ (reference sequence). The CDR3 is 15 residues long. CDR3 protein: CASSPTSGRTDTQYF. DNA of the CDR3: TGTGCCAGCAGCCCAACTAGCGGGAGGACAGATACGCAGTATTTT.

The sample holds one count of this clone. This chain joins TRBV30 and TRBJ2-3; 8 nucleotides match TRBD2. Germline V gene lookup returns CDR1 GTSNPN and CDR2 SVGIG (reference sequence). V was pared by 3 bases and J by 3 bases, with 5 bases of the junction left unmatched. CDR3 size: 14 residues. The DNA for the CDR3 is TGTGCCTGGAGCCCGGGAGGGGGGACAGATACGCAGTATTTT. Translated: CAWSPGGGTDTQYF.